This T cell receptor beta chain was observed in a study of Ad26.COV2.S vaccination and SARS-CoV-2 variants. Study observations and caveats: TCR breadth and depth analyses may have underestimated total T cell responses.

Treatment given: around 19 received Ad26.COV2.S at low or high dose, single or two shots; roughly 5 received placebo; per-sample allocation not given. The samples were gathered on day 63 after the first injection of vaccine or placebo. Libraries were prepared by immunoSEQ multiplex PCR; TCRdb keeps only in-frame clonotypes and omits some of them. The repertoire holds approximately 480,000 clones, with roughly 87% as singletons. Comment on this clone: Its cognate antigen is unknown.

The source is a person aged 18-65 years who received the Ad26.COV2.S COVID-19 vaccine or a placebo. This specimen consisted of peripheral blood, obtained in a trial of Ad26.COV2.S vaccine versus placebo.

Here the CDR3 reads CASSLASMGLVTYNEQFF. The CDR3 region has the DNA TGTGCCAGCAGCTTAGCCTCGATGGGACTAGTGACTTACAATGAGCAGTTCTTC. The chain links TRBV11-2 to TRBJ2-1, with TRBD2 identical over 8 bases. Trimming at V came to 1 base and at J to 4 bases, leaving 12 bases not matched to a gene. The germline V gene encodes CDR1 SGHAT and CDR2 FQNNGV. This CDR3 is built from 18 residues.